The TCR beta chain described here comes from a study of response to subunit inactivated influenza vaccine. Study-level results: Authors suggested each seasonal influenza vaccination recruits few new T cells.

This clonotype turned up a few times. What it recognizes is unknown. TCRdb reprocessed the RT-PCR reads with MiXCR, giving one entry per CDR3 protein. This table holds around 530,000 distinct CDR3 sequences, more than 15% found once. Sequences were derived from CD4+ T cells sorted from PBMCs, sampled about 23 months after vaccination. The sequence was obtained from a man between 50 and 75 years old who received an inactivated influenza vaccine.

In DNA, the CDR3 is TGTGCCAGTAGTATTCGCCCAGCCAGCGGCTTACACTCCTCCGGGGAGCTGTTTTTT. It specifies CASSIRPASGLHSSGELFF. This sequence joins TRBV19 and TRBJ2-2, with a possible D match to TRBD2 (5 bases). Per germline, CDR1 LNHDA and CDR2 SQIVND (reference sequence). Trimming removed 3 bases at V and 6 bases at J, with 26 bases between. The CDR3 runs 19 residues.